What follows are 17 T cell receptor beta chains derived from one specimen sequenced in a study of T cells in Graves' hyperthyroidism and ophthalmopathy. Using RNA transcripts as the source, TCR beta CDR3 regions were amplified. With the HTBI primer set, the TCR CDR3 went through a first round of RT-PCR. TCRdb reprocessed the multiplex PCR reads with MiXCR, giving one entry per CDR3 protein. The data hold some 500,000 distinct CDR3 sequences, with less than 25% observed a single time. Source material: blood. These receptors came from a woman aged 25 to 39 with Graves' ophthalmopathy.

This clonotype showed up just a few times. The CDR3 here is CASSYTHNEQFF. The DNA of the CDR3 is TGTGCCAGCTCCTACACCCACAATGAGCAGTTCTTC. The rearrangement joins TRBV2 to TRBJ2-1; D call uncertain. The CDR3 covers 12 residues. The germline CDR1 and CDR2 sequences are SNHLY and FYNNEI. V was shortened by 8 bases and J by 5 bases, with 10 bases between the two germline ends.

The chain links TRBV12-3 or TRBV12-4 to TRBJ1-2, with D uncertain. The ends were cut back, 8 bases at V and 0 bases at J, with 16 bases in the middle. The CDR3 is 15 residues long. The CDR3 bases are TGTGCCAGCGCCAAGTGGAGTGCATCTAACTATGGCTACACCTTC. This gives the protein CASAKWSASNYGYTF.

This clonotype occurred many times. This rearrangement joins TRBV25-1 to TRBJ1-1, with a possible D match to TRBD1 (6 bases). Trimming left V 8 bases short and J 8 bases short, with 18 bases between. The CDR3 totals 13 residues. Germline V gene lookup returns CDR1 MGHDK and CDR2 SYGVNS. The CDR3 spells CASALMGTGEAFF. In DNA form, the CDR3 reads TGTGCCAGCGCCCTCATGGGTACAGGGGAAGCTTTCTTT. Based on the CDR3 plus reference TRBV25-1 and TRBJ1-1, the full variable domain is EADIYQTPRYLVIGTGKKITLECSQTMGHDKMYWYQQDPGMELHLIHYSYGVNSTEKGDLSSESTVSRIRTEHFPLTLESARPSHTSQYLCASALMGTGEAFFGQGTRLTVV.

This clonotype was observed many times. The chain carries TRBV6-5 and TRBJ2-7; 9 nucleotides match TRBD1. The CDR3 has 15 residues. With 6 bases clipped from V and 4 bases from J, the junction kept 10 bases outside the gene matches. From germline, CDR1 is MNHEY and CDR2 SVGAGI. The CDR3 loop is CASSGDRAWEYEQYF. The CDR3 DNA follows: TGTGCCAGCAGCGGGGACAGGGCTTGGGAGTACGAGCAGTACTTC.

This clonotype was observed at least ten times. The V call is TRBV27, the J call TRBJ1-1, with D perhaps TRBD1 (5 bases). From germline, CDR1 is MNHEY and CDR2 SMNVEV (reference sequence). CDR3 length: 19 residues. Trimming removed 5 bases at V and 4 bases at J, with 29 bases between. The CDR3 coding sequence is TGTGCCAGCAGTCCGACAGACGGCCCGGGGAGGGCAGGGAGCACTGAAGCTTTCTTT. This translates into CASSPTDGPGRAGSTEAFF.

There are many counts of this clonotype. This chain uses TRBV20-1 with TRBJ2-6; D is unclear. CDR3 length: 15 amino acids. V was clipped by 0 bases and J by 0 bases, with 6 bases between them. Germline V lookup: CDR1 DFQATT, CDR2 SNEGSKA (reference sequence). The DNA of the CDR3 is TGCAGTGCTAGAGATTTTCACTCTGGGGCCAACGTCCTGACTTTC. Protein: CSARDFHSGANVLTF.

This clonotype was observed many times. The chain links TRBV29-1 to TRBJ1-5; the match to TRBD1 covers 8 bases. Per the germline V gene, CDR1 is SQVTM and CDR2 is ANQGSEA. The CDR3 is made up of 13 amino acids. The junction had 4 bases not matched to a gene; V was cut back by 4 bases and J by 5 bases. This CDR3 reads CSVGAGGDQPQHF. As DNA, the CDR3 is TGCAGCGTTGGGGCAGGGGGCGATCAGCCCCAGCATTTT.

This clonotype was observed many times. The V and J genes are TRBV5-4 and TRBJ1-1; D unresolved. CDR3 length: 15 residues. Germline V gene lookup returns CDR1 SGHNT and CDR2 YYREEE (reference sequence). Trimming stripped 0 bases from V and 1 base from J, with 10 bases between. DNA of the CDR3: TGTGCCAGCAGCTTGGGTGAACAGAGGAACACTGAAGCTTTCTTT. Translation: CASSLGEQRNTEAFF.

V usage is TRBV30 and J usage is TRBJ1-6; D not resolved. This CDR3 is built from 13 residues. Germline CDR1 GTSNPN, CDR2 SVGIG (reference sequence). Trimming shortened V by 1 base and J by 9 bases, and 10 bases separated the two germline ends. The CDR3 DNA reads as TGTGCCTGGAGTGAGGGTCGGGTTTCACCCCTCCACTTT. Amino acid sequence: CAWSEGRVSPLHF. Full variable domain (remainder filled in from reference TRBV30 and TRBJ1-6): SQTIHQWPATLVQPVGSPLSLECTVEGTSNPNLYWYRQAAGRGLQLLFYSVGIGQISSEVPQNLSASRPQDRQFILSSKKLLLSDSGFYLCAWSEGRVSPLHFGNGTRLTVT.

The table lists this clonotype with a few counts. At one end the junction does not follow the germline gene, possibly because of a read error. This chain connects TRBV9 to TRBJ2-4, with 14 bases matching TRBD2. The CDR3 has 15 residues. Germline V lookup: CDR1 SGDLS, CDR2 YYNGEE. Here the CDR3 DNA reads TGTGCCAGCAGCGAGACTAGCGGGGGGGCCAACATTAAGTACTTC. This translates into CASSETSGGANIKYF.

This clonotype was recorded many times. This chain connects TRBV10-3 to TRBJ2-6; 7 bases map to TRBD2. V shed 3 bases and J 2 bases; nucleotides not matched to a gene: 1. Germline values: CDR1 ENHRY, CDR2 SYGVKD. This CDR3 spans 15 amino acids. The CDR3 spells CAISERGAGANVLTF. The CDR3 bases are TGTGCCATCAGTGAACGGGGGGCTGGGGCCAACGTCCTGACTTTC.

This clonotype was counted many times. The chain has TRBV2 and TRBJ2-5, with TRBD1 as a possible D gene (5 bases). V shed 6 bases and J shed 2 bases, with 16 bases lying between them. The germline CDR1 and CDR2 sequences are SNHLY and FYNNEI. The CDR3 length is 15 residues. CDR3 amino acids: CASRHRTLIQETQYF. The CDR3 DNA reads TGTGCCAGCAGACATCGGACACTAATACAAGAGACCCAGTACTTC.

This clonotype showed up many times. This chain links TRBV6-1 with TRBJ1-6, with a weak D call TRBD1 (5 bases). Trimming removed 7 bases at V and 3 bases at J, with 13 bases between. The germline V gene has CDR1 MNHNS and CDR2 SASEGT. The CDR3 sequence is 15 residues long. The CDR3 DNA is TGTGCCAGCACCGCTGGGGGATACTATAATTCACCCCTCCACTTT. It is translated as CASTAGGYYNSPLHF.

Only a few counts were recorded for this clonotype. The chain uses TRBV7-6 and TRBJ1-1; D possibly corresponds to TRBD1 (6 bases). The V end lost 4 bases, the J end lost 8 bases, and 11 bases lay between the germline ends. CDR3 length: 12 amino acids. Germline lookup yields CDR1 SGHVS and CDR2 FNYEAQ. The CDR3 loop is CASSYPGAEAFF. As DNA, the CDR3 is TGTGCCAGCAGCTATCCAGGGGCCGAAGCTTTCTTT.

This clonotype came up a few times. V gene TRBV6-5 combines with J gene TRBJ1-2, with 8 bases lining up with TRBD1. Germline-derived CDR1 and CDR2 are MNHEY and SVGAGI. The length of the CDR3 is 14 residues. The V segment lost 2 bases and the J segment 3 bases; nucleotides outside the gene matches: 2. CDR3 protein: CASSYPQGDYGYTF. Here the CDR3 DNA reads TGTGCCAGCAGTTACCCACAGGGGGACTATGGCTACACCTTC.

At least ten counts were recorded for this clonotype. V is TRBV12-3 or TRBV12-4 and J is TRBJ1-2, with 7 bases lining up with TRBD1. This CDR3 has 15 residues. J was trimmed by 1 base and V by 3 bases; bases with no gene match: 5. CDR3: CASSLGGQINYGYTF. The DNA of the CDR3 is TGTGCCAGCAGTTTGGGGGGACAGATTAACTATGGCTACACCTTC.

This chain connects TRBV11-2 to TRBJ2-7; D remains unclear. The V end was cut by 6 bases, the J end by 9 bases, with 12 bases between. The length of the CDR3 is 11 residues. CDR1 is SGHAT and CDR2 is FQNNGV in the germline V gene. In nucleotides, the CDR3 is TGTGCCAGCAGACTCGAGTCGGGGCAGTACTTC. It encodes CASRLESGQYF. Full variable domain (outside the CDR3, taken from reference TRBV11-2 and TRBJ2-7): EAGVAQSPRYKIIEKRQSVAFWCNPISGHATLYWYQQILGQGPKLLIQFQNNGVVDDSQLPKDRFSAERLKGVDSTLKIQPAKLEDSAVYLCASRLESGQYFGPGTRLTVT.